One sample yielded the 17 T cell receptor beta chains listed below, sequenced in a study of identical twins. TCRdb re-derived calls from the 5' RACE reads in MiXCR, one entry per CDR3 protein. The repertoire includes 450,000 or so distinct CDR3 sequences, approximately 14% of them detected once, and approximately 0.9% sits in the top ten. The sample was also reused in another study, on yellow fever vaccine responses in identical twins.

The specimen sequenced was CD4+ T cells sorted from blood. Receptors were obtained from a woman between 18 and 29 years old in good health.

This clonotype was found a few times. The CDR3 DNA follows: TGTGCCAGCAGCTTAAGTGGGCCAGCGCCCACAGATACGCAGTATTTT. Its translation is CASSLSGPAPTDTQYF. The chain is built from TRBV7-3 and TRBJ2-3; D not certain. Germline assignment: CDR1 SGHTA and CDR2 FQGTGA. The CDR3 has 16 residues. V gave up 1 base and J gave up 2 bases, with 13 bases separating them.

This rearrangement joins TRBV5-5 to TRBJ2-1; maybe TRBD2 (5 bases). The germline CDR1 and CDR2 sequences are SGHKS and YYEKEE (reference sequence). V was shortened by 2 bases and J by 9 bases, with 18 bases between the two germline ends. This CDR3 contains 15 residues. The chain's CDR3 is CASSFLTASEGEQFF. CDR3 sequence (DNA): TGTGCCAGCAGCTTCTTAACCGCGTCTGAGGGTGAGCAGTTCTTC.

This clonotype was detected a few times. This rearrangement joins TRBV4-3 to TRBJ2-1; the match to TRBD2 covers 8 bases. The CDR3 runs 16 residues. The germline gives CDR1 LGHNA, CDR2 YSLEER. V lost 8 bases and J lost 7; bases outside the gene matches: 16. CDR3 sequence: CASARVGAGVQNEQFF. The CDR3 bases are TGCGCCAGCGCCAGGGTTGGAGCGGGAGTTCAAAATGAGCAGTTCTTC.

This clonotype was picked up many times. The DNA is left out, because the CDR3 cannot be placed on it with certainty; the CDR3 is given as TCRdb lists it. CDR3 sequence: CASSSSTSGIKNEQFF. The chain has TRBV6-5 and TRBJ2-1; TRBD2 is taken as the D call from the table, unchecked against the DNA. Both ends counted, the CDR3 spans 16 residues. Germline V gives CDR1 MNHEY, CDR2 SVGAGI.

The J gene is TRBJ2-1, the V gene TRBV5-1; D might be TRBD2 (5 bases). The CDR3 spans 13 residues. Germline V gene data show CDR1 as SGHRS and CDR2 as YFSETQ. V lost 0 bases, J lost 12 bases, and 13 bases lay in between. CDR3 in amino acids: CASSLESGLGQFF. In DNA, the CDR3 is TGCGCCAGCAGCTTGGAGTCCGGACTTGGGCAGTTCTTC.

The J gene is TRBJ1-1, the V gene TRBV29-1, with TRBD1 as a possible D gene (6 bases). In germline, CDR1 is SQVTM, CDR2 ANQGSEA. The CDR3 sequence is 13 residues long. Trimming cost V 4 bases and J 0 bases, with 9 bases left between them. DNA of the CDR3: TGCAGCGTTGTAGACAGGCTGAACACTGAAGCTTTCTTT. Translated: CSVVDRLNTEAFF.

In DNA, the CDR3 is TGTGCCAGCAGCGCGAGAGGGGACAGGGGAGCCGATACGCAGTATTTT. It specifies CASSARGDRGADTQYF. The gene calls are TRBV7-6 and TRBJ2-3; 10 bases map to TRBD1. CDR1 and CDR2 from the germline V gene are SGHVS and FNYEAQ. The CDR3 covers 16 residues. V shed 5 bases and J 6 bases; nucleotides not matched to a gene: 11.

This clonotype turned up a few times. The chain joins TRBV20-1 to TRBJ2-7; D is ambiguous. This CDR3 is 14 amino acids long. Looked up from germline, CDR1 is DFQATT and CDR2 is SNEGSKA (reference sequence). V was clipped by 5 bases and J by 2 bases, with 16 bases between them. This CDR3 reads CSASFLGLAYEQYF. In DNA, the CDR3 is TGCAGTGCTTCCTTCCTCGGCTTGGCCTACGAGCAGTACTTC.

This clonotype showed up just a few times. V and J are TRBV20-1 and TRBJ2-1; D remains ambiguous. Germline V CDR1 and CDR2: DFQATT, SNEGSKA (reference sequence). Trimming pared 2 bases from V and 8 bases from J, leaving 16 bases between. The CDR3 extends over 14 amino acids. The CDR3 sequence is CSARILPVSDEQFF. CDR3 sequence (DNA): TGCAGTGCTAGAATACTGCCCGTCTCTGATGAGCAGTTCTTC.

This clonotype was picked up a small number of times. This chain links TRBV20-1 with TRBJ2-7; D is uncertain. Germline V lookup: CDR1 DFQATT, CDR2 SNEGSKA (reference sequence). V lost 6 bases, J lost 6 bases, and 21 bases lay in between. The CDR3 covers 14 residues. The DNA of the CDR3 is TGCAGTGCCCCAAGTACAGTACCGGCGGTCGAGCAGTACTTC. It translates to CSAPSTVPAVEQYF.

There are a few counts of this clonotype. The chain combines TRBV10-3 with TRBJ2-7, with D hard to call. CDR3 length: 11 residues. Germline CDR1 reads ENHRY; CDR2 reads SYGVKD. Between the trimmed V and J ends, which lost 3 bases and 9 bases, there was a span of 9 bases. CDR3 DNA sequence: TGTGCCATCAGTGATTCGGTTGGGCAGTACTTC. Protein sequence: CAISDSVGQYF.

This clonotype has a count of ten or more. The V call is TRBV2, the J call TRBJ1-6; D might be TRBD1 (5 bases). This CDR3 is built from 13 residues. Trimming pared 7 bases from V and 8 bases from J, leaving 12 bases between. The germline V gene has CDR1 SNHLY and CDR2 FYNNEI. The CDR3 is CASKGTEYSPLHF. CDR3 DNA sequence: TGTGCCAGCAAAGGGACCGAGTATTCACCCCTCCACTTT.

This clonotype has at least ten counts. CDR3 DNA sequence: TGTGCCAGCAGGGAGCGCACAGATACGCAGTATTTT. Translation: CASRERTDTQYF. This rearrangement joins TRBV28 to TRBJ2-3; D ambiguous. Germline V gene sequence: CDR1 MDHEN, CDR2 SYDVKM. Trimming left V 6 bases short and J 1 base short, with 5 bases between. This CDR3 has 12 residues.

The J gene is TRBJ2-1, the V gene TRBV7-9, with 12 bases identical to TRBD1. V shed 4 bases and J 7 bases; nucleotides not matched to a gene: 5. The CDR3 covers 15 residues. Germline assignment: CDR1 SEHNR and CDR2 FQNEAQ (reference sequence). The CDR3 DNA reads TGTGCCAGCAGCTCCGGGACAGGGGGCTTTAATGAGCAGTTCTTC. This encodes CASSSGTGGFNEQFF.

This chain joins TRBV15 and TRBJ1-1; no clear D. Trimming removed 1 base from V and 5 bases from J, with 11 bases in between. This CDR3 comprises 14 residues. Germline CDR1 and CDR2: LNHNV and YYDKDF (reference sequence). The CDR3 loop reads CATSRGGLGTEAFF. In DNA form, the CDR3 reads TGTGCCACCAGCAGAGGAGGGTTGGGGACTGAAGCTTTCTTT.

This clonotype was recorded a few times. This sequence joins TRBV18 and TRBJ2-3; weak D call: TRBD2 (5 bases). This CDR3 is built from 14 residues. The ends were cut back, 3 bases at V and 5 bases at J, with 12 bases in the middle. CDR1 and CDR2 (germline): KGHSH, LQKENI. The CDR3 here is CASSPLPGEDTQYF. CDR3 nucleotide sequence: TGTGCCAGCTCACCCTTACCCGGGGAAGATACGCAGTATTTT.

The gene calls are TRBV20-1 and TRBJ2-1; D is perhaps TRBD1 or TRBD2 (5 bases each). Trimming removed 4 bases from V and 4 bases from J, with 17 bases in between. The CDR3 covers 15 residues. The V gene's germline CDR1 is DFQATT and CDR2 SNEGSKA (reference sequence). CDR3 sequence: CSATGTGGVYNEQFF. The CDR3 region has the DNA TGCAGTGCTACGGGAACAGGTGGGGTGTACAATGAGCAGTTCTTC.